This TCR beta chain was sequenced for a study of T cell changes during pregnancy in multiple sclerosis. V shed 1 base and J 1 base; nucleotides not matched to a gene: 4. Per germline, CDR1 SGHAT and CDR2 FQNNGV. The CDR3 totals 16 residues. TCRdb keeps only in-frame clones here, not all; method: immunoSEQ multiplex PCR. The sample includes roughly 40,000 clones, 90% to 95% of them seen just once. Here the sequenced sample was peripheral blood, taken in the third trimester of pregnancy. The chain uses TRBV11-2 and TRBJ2-7, with 10 bases identical to TRBD2. The clonotype comes from a female donor with multiple sclerosis, enrolled in a pregnancy study. The CDR3 DNA reads TGTGCCAGCAGCTTAGCCATTAGCGGGAGGTCCTACGAGCAGTACTTC. Its translation is CASSLAISGRSYEQYF.